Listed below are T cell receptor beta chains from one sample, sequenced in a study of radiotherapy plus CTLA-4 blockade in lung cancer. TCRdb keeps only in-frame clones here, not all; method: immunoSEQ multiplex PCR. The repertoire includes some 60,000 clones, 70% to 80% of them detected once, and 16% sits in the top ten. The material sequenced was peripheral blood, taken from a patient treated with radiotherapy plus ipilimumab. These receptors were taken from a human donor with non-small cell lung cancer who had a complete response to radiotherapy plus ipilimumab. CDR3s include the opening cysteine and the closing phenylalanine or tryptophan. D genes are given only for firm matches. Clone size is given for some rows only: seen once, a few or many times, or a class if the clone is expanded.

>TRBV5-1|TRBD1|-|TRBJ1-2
TGCGCCAGCAGCCGCGGGACAGGGATAGATGGCTACACCTTC
CASSRGTGIDGYTF
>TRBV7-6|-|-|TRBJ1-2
TGTGCCAGCAGCCCGGCTGGGGGCGGCTATGGCTACACCTTC
CASSPAGGGYGYTF
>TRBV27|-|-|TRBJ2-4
TGTGCCAGCAGTTTAGAGGGAATACTAGCCAAAAACATTCAGTACTTC
CASSLEGILAKNIQYF
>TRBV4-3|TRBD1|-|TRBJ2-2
TGCGCCAGCAGCCTACGGACAGGCGCGAACACCGGGGAGCTGTTTTTT
CASSLRTGANTGELFF
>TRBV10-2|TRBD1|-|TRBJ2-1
TGCGCCAGCAGTGACGACAGGGGCTGGACCAATGAGCAGTTCTTC
CASSDDRGWTNEQFF
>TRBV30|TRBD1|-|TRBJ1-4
TGTGCCTGGACCCTAGGAGACAGGGGGCAAAAACTGTTTTTT
CAWTLGDRGQKLFF
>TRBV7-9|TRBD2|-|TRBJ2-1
TGTGCCAGCAGCCGGCGGGAGTGGGGCGAGGGTGAGCAGTTCTTC
CASSRREWGEGEQFF
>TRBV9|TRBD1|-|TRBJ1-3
TGTGCCAGCAGCGTAGGGACAGGAAGAAACACCATATATTTT
CASSVGTGRNTIYF
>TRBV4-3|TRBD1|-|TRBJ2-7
TGCGCCAGCAGCCAAGGGACAGGTGAACTTGGGGAGCAGTACTTC
CASSQGTGELGEQYF
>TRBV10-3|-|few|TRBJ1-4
TGTGCCACCGGTTTTGAGGCTAATGAAAAACTGTTTTTT
CATGFEANEKLFF
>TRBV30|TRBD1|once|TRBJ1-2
TGTGCCTGCCGAACAGGGGGCGGAGATGGCTACACCTTC
CACRTGGGDGYTF
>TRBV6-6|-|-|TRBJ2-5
TGTGCCAGCATTCCAGACCAGGGCCCTCGGGAGACCCAGTACTTC
CASIPDQGPRETQYF
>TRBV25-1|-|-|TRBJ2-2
TGTGCCAGCAGTCAAGGAGGGCACGGGGAGCTGTTTTTT
CASSQGGHGELFF
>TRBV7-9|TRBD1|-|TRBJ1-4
TGTGCCAGCAGCCCCGGGACAGGGGTGGATGAAAAACTGTTTTTT
CASSPGTGVDEKLFF
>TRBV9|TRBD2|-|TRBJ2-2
TGTGCCAGCAGCGTCGGGACTAGAAACACCGGGGAGCTGTTTTTT
CASSVGTRNTGELFF
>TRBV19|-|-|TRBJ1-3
TGTGCCACCAGGACAGTCTCTGGAAACACCATATATTTT
CATRTVSGNTIYF
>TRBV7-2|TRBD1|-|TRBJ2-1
TGTGCCAGCAGCTTCCTGGAACAGGGGTTGGGGCAGTTCTTC
CASSFLEQGLGQFF
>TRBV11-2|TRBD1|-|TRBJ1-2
TGTGCCAGCAGCCCGGACAGGGGGCGGATATCGGGTGGCTACACCTTC
CASSPDRGRISGGYTF
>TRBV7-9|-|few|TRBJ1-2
TGTGCCAGCAGCCCGGCAGGGTGGTATGGCTACACCTTC
CASSPAGWYGYTF
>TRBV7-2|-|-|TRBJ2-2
TGTGCCAGCAGCCTCACACAGGGCGGGGAGCTGTTTTTT
CASSLTQGGELFF
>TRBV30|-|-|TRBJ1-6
TGTGCCTGGAGTCGCCAGGGAAGGGGTTCACCCCTCCACTTT
CAWSRQGRGSPLHF
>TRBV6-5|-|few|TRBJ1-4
TGTGCCAGCAGAGTCTTGGCGGATGAAAAACTGTTTTTT
CASRVLADEKLFF
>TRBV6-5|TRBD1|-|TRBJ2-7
TGTGCCAGCAGTTACCGGGACAGGGGATCCTACGAGCAGTACTTC
CASSYRDRGSYEQYF
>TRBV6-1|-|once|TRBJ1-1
TGTGCCAGCAGTGGTGAGACACTGAACACTGAAGCTTTCTTT
CASSGETLNTEAFF
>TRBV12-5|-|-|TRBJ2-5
TGTGCTAGTGGGCGGTCAAGAGAAGAGACCCAGTACTTC
CASGRSREETQYF
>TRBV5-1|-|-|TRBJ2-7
TGCGCCAGCAACCTAGGTCCCCTCTTGAACGAGCAGTACTTC
CASNLGPLLNEQYF
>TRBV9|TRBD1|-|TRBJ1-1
TGTGCCAGCAGCGGGGACAGCCCCAGCGAAACTTTCTTT
CASSGDSPSETFF
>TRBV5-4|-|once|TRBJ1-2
TGTGCCAGCAGCTTTGGACAGACCTATGGCTACACCTTC
CASSFGQTYGYTF
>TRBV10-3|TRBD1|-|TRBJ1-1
TGTGCCATCAGAGGGGACAGGGGGTCCTTGAACACTGAAGCTTTCTTT
CAIRGDRGSLNTEAFF
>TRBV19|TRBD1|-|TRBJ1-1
TGTGCCAGTAGCGCCTGGGACAGGGGGGATAGCACTGAAGCTTTCTTT
CASSAWDRGDSTEAFF
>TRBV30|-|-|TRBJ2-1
TGTGCCTGGACCAGGACAGTTTATGAGCAGTTCTTC
CAWTRTVYEQFF
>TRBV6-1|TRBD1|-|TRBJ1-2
TGTGCCAGCAGTCCAGGGGACAGGGGTGGTGGCTACACCTTC
CASSPGDRGGGYTF
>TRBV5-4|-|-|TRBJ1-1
TGTGCCAGCAGCTTGGAAGTTGGACGGGGTGAAGCTTTCTTT
CASSLEVGRGEAFF
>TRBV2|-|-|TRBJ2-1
TGTGCCAGCACCCAAACAGGGTGGCGGGAGCAGTTCTTC
CASTQTGWREQFF
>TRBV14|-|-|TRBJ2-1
TGTGCCAGCAGCCACGGCGGTCGGTCCCCTGGTAATGAGCAGTTCTTC
CASSHGGRSPGNEQFF
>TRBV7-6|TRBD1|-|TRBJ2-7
TGTGCCAGCAGCTTTGGGACAGCCTACGAGCAGTACTTC
CASSFGTAYEQYF
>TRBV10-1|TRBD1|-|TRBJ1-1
TGCGCCAGCAGCTTGGAAGGGGGCGGGACTGAAGCTTTCTTT
CASSLEGGGTEAFF
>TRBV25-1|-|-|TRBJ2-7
TGTGCCAGCAGTGAATTGACAGGTAGCTCCTACGAGCAGTACTTC
CASSELTGSSYEQYF
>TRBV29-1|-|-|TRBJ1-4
TGCAGCGTTGAATTCTTGTCGACTAATGAAAAACTGTTTTTT
CSVEFLSTNEKLFF
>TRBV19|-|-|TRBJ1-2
TGTGCCAGTAGTATGATAAGAGGGGGTAACTATGGCTACACCTTC
CASSMIRGGNYGYTF
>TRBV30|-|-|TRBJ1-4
TGTGCCTGGAGTGTACCTCCTACCGGGAGAAATGAAAAACTGTTTTTT
CAWSVPPTGRNEKLFF
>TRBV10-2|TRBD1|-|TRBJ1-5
TGCGCCAGCGGCATCACAGGGGAAGGTCAGCCCCAGCATTTT
CASGITGEGQPQHF
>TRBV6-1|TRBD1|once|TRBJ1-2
TGTGCCAGCAGTGTCGGACAGGCCTCCGTCTATGGCTACACCTTC
CASSVGQASVYGYTF
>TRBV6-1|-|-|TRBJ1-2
TGTGCCAGCAGTGGCTCAGTCAGCTATGGCTACACCTTC
CASSGSVSYGYTF
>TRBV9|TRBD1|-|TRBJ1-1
TGTGCCAGCAGCGAACAGGGGGAAGGGCACACTGAAGCTTTCTTT
CASSEQGEGHTEAFF
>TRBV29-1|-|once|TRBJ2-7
TGCAGCGTTGAGGGGGGCAGGGGGGACGAGCAGTACTTC
CSVEGGRGDEQYF
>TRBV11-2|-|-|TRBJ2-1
TGTGCCAGCAGCTCCCCTTTGAGGGCAGGGGAGTTCTTC
CASSSPLRAGEFF
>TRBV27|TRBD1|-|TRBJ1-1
TGTGCCAGCAGTATGGACAGGCTGAACACTGAAGCTTTCTTT
CASSMDRLNTEAFF
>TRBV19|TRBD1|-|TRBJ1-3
TGTGCCAGTAGCTCAGGGGGCTCTGGAAACACCATATATTTT
CASSSGGSGNTIYF
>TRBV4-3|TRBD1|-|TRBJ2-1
TGCGCCAGCAGCCAAGAGGGGAACAGGGGGTACAATGAGCAGTTCTTC
CASSQEGNRGYNEQFF
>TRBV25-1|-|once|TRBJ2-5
TGTGCCAGCAGTGAATATGGGGCAGGGAAGGTTAAGACCCAGTACTTC
CASSEYGAGKVKTQYF
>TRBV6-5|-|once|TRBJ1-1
TGTGCCAGCAGGACGTCAGGGCCCACTGAAGCTTTCTTT
CASRTSGPTEAFF
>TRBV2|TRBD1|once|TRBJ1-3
TGTGCCAGCATGACAGGGCCTGGAAACACCATATATTTT
CASMTGPGNTIYF
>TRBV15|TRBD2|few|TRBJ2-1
TGTGCCACCAGCAAGACTAGCGGGGGGTACAATGAGCAGTTCTTC
CATSKTSGGYNEQFF
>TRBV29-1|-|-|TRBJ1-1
TGCAGCGTTGAAGGAGGGGGGGCTAACACTGAAGCTTTCTTT
CSVEGGGANTEAFF
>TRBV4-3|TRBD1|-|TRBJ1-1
TGCGCCAGCAGCCAGGGACAGGGAGTATGGACTGAAGCTTTCTTT
CASSQGQGVWTEAFF
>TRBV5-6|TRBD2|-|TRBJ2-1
TGTGCCAGCAGCTTGGTCTCACTAGCGGGGGAATACAATGAGCAGTTCTTC
CASSLVSLAGEYNEQFF
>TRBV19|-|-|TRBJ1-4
TGTGCCAGTAGTATCGCAGGGCTGTCTAATGAAAAACTGTTTTTT
CASSIAGLSNEKLFF
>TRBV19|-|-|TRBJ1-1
TGTGCCAGTACCAACAGGGAGACCTACACTGAAGCTTTCTTT
CASTNRETYTEAFF